Sequencing of this T cell receptor beta chain was carried out in a study of cytomegalovirus exposure and HLA in healthy donors. Study summary: Genotyping of about 400 donors showed that 65% to 90% belonged to the Caucasian-associated ancestry cluster. Study findings and constraints: A few chains linked to CMV were shown in vitro to be specific for CMV antigens.

PCR employed 60 Vbeta and 13 Jbeta primers. Clones were read by immunoSEQ multiplex PCR, and TCRdb kept only the in-frame ones, dropping some. The sample totals about 160,000 clones; its top ten clones hold around 1.4%. This CDR3 region has 14 residues. Trimming removed 3 bases at V and 4 bases at J, with 10 bases between. From germline, CDR1 is SGHRS and CDR2 YFSETQ. In regard to this clone: The antigen remains undetermined.

This receptor was obtained from a woman aged 55-69 years in good health and CMV-seronegative. The material sequenced was PBMCs. The genes are TRBV5-1 and TRBJ1-4; D is uncertain. The DNA for the CDR3 is TGCGCCAGCAGCTACGGACTGAATAATGAAAAACTGTTTTTT. Translation: CASSYGLNNEKLFF. The full variable domain, completed using reference TRBV5-1 and TRBJ1-4, is KAGVTQTPRYLIKTRGQQVTLSCSPISGHRSVSWYQQTPGQGLQFLFEYFSETQRNKGNFPGRFSGRQFSNSRSEMNVSTLELGDSALYLCASSYGLNNEKLFFGSGTQLSVL.